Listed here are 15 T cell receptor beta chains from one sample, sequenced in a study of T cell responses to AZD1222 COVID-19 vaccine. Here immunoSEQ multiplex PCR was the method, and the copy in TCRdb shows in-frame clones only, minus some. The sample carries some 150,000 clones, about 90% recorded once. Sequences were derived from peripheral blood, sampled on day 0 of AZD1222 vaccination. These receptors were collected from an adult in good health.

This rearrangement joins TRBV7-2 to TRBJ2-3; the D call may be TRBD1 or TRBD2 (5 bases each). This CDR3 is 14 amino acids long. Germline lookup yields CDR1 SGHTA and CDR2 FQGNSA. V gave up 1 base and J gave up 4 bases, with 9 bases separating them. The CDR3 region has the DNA TGTGCCAGCAGCTTAGTTAGGGACGCAGATACGCAGTATTTT. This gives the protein CASSLVRDADTQYF.

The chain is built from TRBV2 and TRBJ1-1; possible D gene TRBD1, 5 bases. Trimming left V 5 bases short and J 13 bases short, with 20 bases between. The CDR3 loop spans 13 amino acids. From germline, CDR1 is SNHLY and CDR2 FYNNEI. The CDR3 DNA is TGTGCCAGCAGTCAGGTGGGACTCAAAGGTGGTTTCTTT. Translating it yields CASSQVGLKGGFF.

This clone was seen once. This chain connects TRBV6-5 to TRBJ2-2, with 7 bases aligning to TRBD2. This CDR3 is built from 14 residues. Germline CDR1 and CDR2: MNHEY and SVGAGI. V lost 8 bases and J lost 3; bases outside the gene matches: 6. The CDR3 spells CASREAFHTGELFF. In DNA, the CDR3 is TGTGCCAGCCGGGAGGCCTTCCACACCGGGGAGCTGTTTTTT.

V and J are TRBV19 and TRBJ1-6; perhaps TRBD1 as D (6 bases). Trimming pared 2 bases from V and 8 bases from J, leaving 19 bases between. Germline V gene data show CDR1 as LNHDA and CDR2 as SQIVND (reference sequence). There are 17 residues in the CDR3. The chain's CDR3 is CASSITAGAESYSPLHF. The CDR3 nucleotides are TGTGCCAGTAGTATAACGGCAGGGGCTGAATCCTATTCACCCCTCCACTTT. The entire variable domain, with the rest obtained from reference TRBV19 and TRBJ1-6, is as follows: DGGITQSPKYLFRKEGQNVTLSCEQNLNHDAMYWYRQDPGQGLRLIYYSQIVNDFQKGDIAEGYSVSREKKESFPLTVTSAQKNPTAFYLCASSITAGAESYSPLHFGNGTRLTVT.

This CDR3 reads CASTTVGDRAPYGYTF. CDR3 DNA: TGTGCCAGTACCACGGTGGGGGACAGGGCGCCCTATGGCTACACCTTC. V is TRBV19 and J is TRBJ1-2; 9 nucleotides match TRBD1. Per the germline V gene, CDR1 is LNHDA and CDR2 is SQIVND (reference sequence). The CDR3 covers 16 residues. Trimming cost V 7 bases and J 4 bases; bases outside gene matches: 13.

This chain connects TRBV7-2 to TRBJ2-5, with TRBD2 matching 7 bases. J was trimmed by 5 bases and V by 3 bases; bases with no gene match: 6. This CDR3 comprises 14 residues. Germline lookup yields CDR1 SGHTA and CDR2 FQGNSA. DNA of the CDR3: TGTGCCAGCAGCTTTAAGGGACTAATGGAGACCCAGTACTTC. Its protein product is CASSFKGLMETQYF. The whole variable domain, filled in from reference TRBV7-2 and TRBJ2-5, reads GAGVSQSPSNKVTEKGKDVELRCDPISGHTALYWYRQSLGQGLEFLIYFQGNSAPDKSGLPSDRFSAERTGGSVSTLTIQRTQQEDSAVYLCASSFKGLMETQYFGPGTRLLVL.

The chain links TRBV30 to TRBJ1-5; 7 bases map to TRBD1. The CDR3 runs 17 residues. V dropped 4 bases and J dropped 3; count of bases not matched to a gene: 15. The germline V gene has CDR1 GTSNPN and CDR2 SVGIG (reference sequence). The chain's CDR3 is CAWTPQGLLIPNQPQHF. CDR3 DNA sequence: TGTGCCTGGACGCCACAGGGGTTGTTAATCCCCAATCAGCCCCAGCATTTT.

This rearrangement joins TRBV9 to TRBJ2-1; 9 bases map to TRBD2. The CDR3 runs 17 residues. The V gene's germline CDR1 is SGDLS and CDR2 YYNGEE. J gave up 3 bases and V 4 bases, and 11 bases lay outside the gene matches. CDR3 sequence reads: CASSPPQAGGVYNEQFF. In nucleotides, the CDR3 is TGTGCCAGCAGCCCCCCTCAGGCGGGAGGGGTCTACAATGAGCAGTTCTTC.

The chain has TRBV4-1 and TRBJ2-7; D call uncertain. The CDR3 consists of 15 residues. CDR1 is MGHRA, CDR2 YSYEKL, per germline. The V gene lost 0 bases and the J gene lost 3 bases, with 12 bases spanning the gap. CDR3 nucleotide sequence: TGCGCCAGCAGCCAAGAGAACGATTGGGGCTACGAGCAGTACTTC. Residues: CASSQENDWGYEQYF.

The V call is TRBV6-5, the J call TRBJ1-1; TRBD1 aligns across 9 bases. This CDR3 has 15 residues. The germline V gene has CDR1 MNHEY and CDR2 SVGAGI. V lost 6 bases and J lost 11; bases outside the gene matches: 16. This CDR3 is CASRPTRDRVLDAFF. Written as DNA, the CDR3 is TGTGCCAGCAGGCCCACCCGGGACAGGGTGCTTGACGCTTTCTTT.

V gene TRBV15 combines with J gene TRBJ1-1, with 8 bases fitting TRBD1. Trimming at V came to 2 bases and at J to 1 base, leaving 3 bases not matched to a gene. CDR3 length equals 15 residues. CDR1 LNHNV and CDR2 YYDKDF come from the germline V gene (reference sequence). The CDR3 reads CATSRPGTGNTEAFF. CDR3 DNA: TGTGCCACCAGCAGACCCGGGACAGGGAACACTGAAGCTTTCTTT.

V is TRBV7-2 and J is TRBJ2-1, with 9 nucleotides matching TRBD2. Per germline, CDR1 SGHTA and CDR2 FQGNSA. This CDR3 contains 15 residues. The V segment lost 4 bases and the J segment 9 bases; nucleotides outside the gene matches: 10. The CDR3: CASSSPLAGPIEQFF. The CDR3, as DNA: TGTGCCAGCAGCTCACCCCTAGCGGGACCGATTGAGCAGTTCTTC.

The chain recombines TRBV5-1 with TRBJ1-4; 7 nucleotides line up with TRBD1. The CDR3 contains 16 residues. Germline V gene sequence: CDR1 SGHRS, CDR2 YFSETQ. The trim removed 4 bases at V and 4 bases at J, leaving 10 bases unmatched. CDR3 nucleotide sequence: TGCGCCAGCAGCCTGGGCCCGGGACAGAATAATGAAAAACTGTTTTTT. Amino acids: CASSLGPGQNNEKLFF.

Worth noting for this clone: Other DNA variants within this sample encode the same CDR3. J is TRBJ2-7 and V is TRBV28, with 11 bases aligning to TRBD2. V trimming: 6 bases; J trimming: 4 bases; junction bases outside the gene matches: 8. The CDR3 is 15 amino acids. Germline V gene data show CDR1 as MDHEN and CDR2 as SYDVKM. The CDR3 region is CASSPGTSGTYEQYF. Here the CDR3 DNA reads TGTGCCAGCAGCCCCGGGACTAGCGGAACTTACGAGCAGTACTTC.

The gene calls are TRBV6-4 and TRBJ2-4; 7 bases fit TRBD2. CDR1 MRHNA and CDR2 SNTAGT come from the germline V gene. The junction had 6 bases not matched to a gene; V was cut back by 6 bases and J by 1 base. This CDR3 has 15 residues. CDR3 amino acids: CASRDAGGAKNIQYF. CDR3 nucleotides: TGTGCCAGCAGGGACGCCGGGGGGGCCAAAAACATTCAGTACTTC.